The T cell receptor beta chain described here comes from a study of metastatic and nonmetastatic thyroid tumors. About the study: Repertoires were compared across blood and tumor or nodule tissue from malignant and benign thyroid patients.

Ten or more counts support this clone. What it binds is not known. A junction boundary mismatches the germline segment, possibly from a read error. Authors' methods: The study's classifier, a distant-metastasis tool for papillary thyroid cancer, was built using CDR3 differences across clinicopathological groups. TCRdb reprocessed the PCR reads via MiXCR. TCRdb's processing, not the authors' own work, is the source of the V and J calls. The top ten hold approximately 20% of the sample, which has 65,000 or so clones, about 4% seen once. Study-level points and caveats: Benign nodules reportedly had significantly lower TCR beta diversity than malignant thyroid tumors in blood and tumor.

No treatment of any kind had been given to any patient before thyroid surgery. The sample taken for sequencing was blood. The clonotype comes from a female donor with papillary thyroid cancer or a benign thyroid nodule (not recorded which). Some clones in this sample may be carry-over from other donors' samples.

The CDR3 nucleotides read TGTGCCAGCAGCATAACTAGCGGGAGCGTCAATGAGCAGTTCTTC. Translated, it gives CASSITSGSVNEQFF. The genes are TRBV7-3 and TRBJ2-1; 11 nucleotides align to TRBD2. The germline V gene has CDR1 SGHTA and CDR2 FQGTGA. The CDR3 length is 15 residues.